Reported below is one T cell receptor beta chain. Its antigen is not identified. The CDR3 contains 15 residues. CDR1 is MDHEN and CDR2 is SYDVKM in the germline V gene. Trimming removed 3 bases from V and 1 base from J, with 13 bases in between. This sample was included in a study of CD8 T cells in ankylosing spondylitis. Study conclusions and caveats: Within peripheral blood, clones linked to disease were CD8+ and relatively rare. As reported, disease-linked clones showed significant enrichment in matched ankylosing spondylitis synovial fluid. In the blood and synovial fluid of reactive arthritis, some motif variants had been previously reported. Seemingly characteristic of ankylosing spondylitis blood was a TCR beta motif consisting of about 8 highly homologous variants.

Library preparation for TCR beta used quantitative 5'-RACE with molecular barcodes. Via MiXCR, TCRdb re-called the 5' RACE reads, giving one row per CDR3 protein. The sample includes 390,000 or so distinct CDR3 sequences, 20% to 25% of them seen just once. The chain couples TRBV28 to TRBJ2-7; no firm D call. The specimen was blood, either unsorted or a sorted T cell fraction (not recorded which). The TCR was taken from a male donor with ankylosing spondylitis. Here the CDR3 reads CASSFFAAGSYEQYF. CDR3 DNA sequence: TGTGCCAGCAGTTTTTTTGCGGCAGGTTCCTACGAGCAGTACTTC.